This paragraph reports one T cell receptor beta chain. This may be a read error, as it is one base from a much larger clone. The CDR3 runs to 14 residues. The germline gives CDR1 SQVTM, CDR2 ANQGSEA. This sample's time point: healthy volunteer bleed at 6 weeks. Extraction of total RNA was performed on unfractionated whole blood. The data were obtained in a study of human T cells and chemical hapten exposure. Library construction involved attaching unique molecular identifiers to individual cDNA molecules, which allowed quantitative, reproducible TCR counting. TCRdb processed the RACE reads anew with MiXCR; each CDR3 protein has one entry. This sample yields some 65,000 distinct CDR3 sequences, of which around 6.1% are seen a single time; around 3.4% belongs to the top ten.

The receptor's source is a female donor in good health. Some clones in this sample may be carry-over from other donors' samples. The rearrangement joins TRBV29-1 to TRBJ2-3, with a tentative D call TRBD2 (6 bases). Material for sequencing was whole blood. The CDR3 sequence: CCVEVGGPTDTQYF. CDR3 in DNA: TGCTGCGTTGAAGTGGGGGGTCCGACAGATACGCAGTATTTT.